A single sample gave rise to the 10 T cell receptor beta chains below, sequenced in a study of blood T cell repertoires in COVID-19. Sequencing used immunoSEQ multiplex PCR; TCRdb keeps in-frame clones, though not all of them. The sample shows under 300,000 clones, roughly 89% of them seen only once. The sequencing input was peripheral blood. Every receptor here comes from a woman in her 30s with active or convalescent COVID-19.

The V and J genes are TRBV6-4 and TRBJ2-1; TRBD2 might be the D (7 bases). Per the germline V gene, CDR1 is MRHNA and CDR2 is SNTAGT. Trimming stripped 5 bases from V and 2 bases from J, with 13 bases between. There are 15 residues in the CDR3. The CDR3 DNA sequence: TGTGCCAGCAGTCCTGGGGGGGGCCCCTACAATGAGCAGTTCTTC. Translating gives CASSPGGGPYNEQFF.

J is TRBJ2-7 and V is TRBV5-5; 8 nucleotides agree with TRBD2. V trimming: 4 bases; J trimming: 4 bases; junction bases outside the gene matches: 4. CDR1 is SGHKS and CDR2 is YYEKEE in the germline V gene (reference sequence). The CDR3 consists of 13 residues. The CDR3 here is CASSLRLAYEQYF. CDR3 nucleotides: TGTGCCAGCAGCCTCCGACTAGCGTACGAGCAGTACTTC.

The V call is TRBV7-8, the J call TRBJ2-3, with 8 nucleotides matching TRBD2. This CDR3 has 18 residues. Trimming took 0 bases from V and 2 from J; bases not matched to a gene: 10. Germline V CDR1 and CDR2: SGHVS, FQNEAQ. In DNA form, the CDR3 reads TGTGCCAGCAGCTTAGCGCTTACGGCGGGGGGCCACACAGATACGCAGTATTTT. It translates to CASSLALTAGGHTDTQYF.

The CDR3 reads CASSELSGGAETQYF. CDR3 DNA sequence: TGTGCCAGCAGTGAACTTAGCGGGGGGGCAGAGACCCAGTACTTC. The genes are TRBV2 and TRBJ2-5, with TRBD2 matching over 11 bases. Germline V CDR1 and CDR2: SNHLY, FYNNEI. The trim removed 2 bases at V and 4 bases at J, leaving 3 bases unmatched. This CDR3 has 15 residues.

J is TRBJ2-1 and V is TRBV5-6; the match to TRBD2 covers 9 bases. Germline V gene lookup returns CDR1 SGHDT and CDR2 YYEEEE. The CDR3 has 17 residues. The ends lost 0 bases at V and 4 bases at J; junction bases unmatched: 8. The CDR3 coding sequence is TGTGCCAGCAGCTTGGCGCTAGCGGGGAAAGGTTACAATGAGCAGTTCTTC. The encoded protein is CASSLALAGKGYNEQFF. Complete variable domain (other parts from reference TRBV5-6 and TRBJ2-1): DAGVTQSPTHLIKTRGQQVTLRCSPKSGHDTVSWYQQALGQGPQFIFQYYEEEERQRGNFPDRFSGHQFPNYSSELNVNALLLGDSALYLCASSLALAGKGYNEQFFGPGTRLTVL.

This clone was counted a single time. The chain carries TRBV6-6 and TRBJ2-7; D possibly corresponds to TRBD2 (6 bases). Trimming shortened V by 2 bases and J by 6 bases, and 20 bases separated the two germline ends. Germline V gives CDR1 MNHNY, CDR2 SVGAGI (reference sequence). This CDR3 is built from 16 residues. CDR3 region: CASSYRPSAPGFEQYF. CDR3 nucleotide sequence: TGTGCCAGCAGTTACCGCCCTAGCGCCCCAGGGTTCGAGCAGTACTTC.

The rearrangement joins TRBV12-3 or TRBV12-4 to TRBJ2-7, with D unclear. V was clipped by 5 bases and J by 3 bases, with 8 bases between them. There are 12 residues in the CDR3. CDR3 nucleotide sequence: TGTGCCAGCAGTCTTATTTTCTACGAGCAGTACTTC. It encodes CASSLIFYEQYF.

The V and J genes are TRBV5-6 and TRBJ1-1; a possible D gene is TRBD1 (5 bases). Germline V lookup: CDR1 SGHDT, CDR2 YYEEEE. The ends were cut back, 0 bases at V and 4 bases at J, with 10 bases in the middle. This CDR3 is built from 14 residues. Written as DNA, the CDR3 is TGTGCCAGCAGCTTGGGGGGACTCAGCACTGAAGCTTTCTTT. Protein product: CASSLGGLSTEAFF.

The chain couples TRBV5-6 to TRBJ1-4, with D tentatively TRBD1 (6 bases). V was trimmed by 1 base and J by 7 bases, leaving 11 bases between them. The CDR3 loop spans 14 amino acids. CDR1 SGHDT and CDR2 YYEEEE come from the germline V gene. This chain's CDR3 is CASSLTGIREKLFF. The CDR3, as DNA: TGTGCCAGCAGCTTGACAGGGATCCGTGAAAAACTGTTTTTT.

The chain is built from TRBV4-3 and TRBJ2-3; 13 bases map to TRBD2. The CDR3 has 19 amino acids. Germline trimming cut 3 bases from V and 4 bases from J; bases unmatched to any gene: 13. In germline, CDR1 is LGHNA, CDR2 YSLEER. CDR3 in amino acids: CASSHSLLPGTSGADTQYF. The CDR3 bases are TGCGCCAGCAGCCATTCTCTCCTTCCCGGGACTAGCGGGGCAGATACGCAGTATTTT.